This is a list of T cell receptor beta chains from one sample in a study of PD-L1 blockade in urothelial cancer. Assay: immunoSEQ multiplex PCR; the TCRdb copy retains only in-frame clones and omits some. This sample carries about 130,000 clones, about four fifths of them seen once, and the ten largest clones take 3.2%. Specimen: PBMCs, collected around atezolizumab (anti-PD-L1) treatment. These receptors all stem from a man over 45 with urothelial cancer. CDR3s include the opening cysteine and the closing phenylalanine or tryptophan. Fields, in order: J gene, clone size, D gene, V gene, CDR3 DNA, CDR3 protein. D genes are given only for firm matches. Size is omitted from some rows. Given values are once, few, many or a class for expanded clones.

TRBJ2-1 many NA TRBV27 TGTGCCAGCAGTTTGTACCTAGGTTTTGAGCAGTTCTTC CASSLYLGFEQFF
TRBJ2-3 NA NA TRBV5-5 TGTGCCAGCAGCCTAATGGCAGGGGGCACAGATACGCAGTATTTT CASSLMAGGTDTQYF
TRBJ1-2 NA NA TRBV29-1 TGCAGCGTTGGGAGTGGGAGGACTTCTAACTATGGCTACACCTTC CSVGSGRTSNYGYTF
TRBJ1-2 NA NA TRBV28 TGTGCCAGCAGTTTACTTACGGGGTTAGGTGGCTACACCTTC CASSLLTGLGGYTF
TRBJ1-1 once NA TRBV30 TGTGCCTGGCAGGGGTTTATGAACACTGAAGCTTTCTTT CAWQGFMNTEAFF
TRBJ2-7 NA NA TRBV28 TGTGCCAGCAGTTTATCGGGCTACGAGCAGTACTTC CASSLSGYEQYF
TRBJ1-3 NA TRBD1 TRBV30 TGTGCCTGGGAAGGGACAGGACGAAACACCATATATTTT CAWEGTGRNTIYF
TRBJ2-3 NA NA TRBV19 TGTGCCAGTAGTATAGTTGGTAGCGGATCCACAGATACGCAGTATTTT CASSIVGSGSTDTQYF
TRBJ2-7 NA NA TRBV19 TGTGCCAGTAGTATAGATTCGGGGGCCTACGAGCAGTACTTC CASSIDSGAYEQYF
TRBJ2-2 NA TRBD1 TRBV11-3 TGTGCCAGCAGCTCCGGGACAGGGTACACCGGGGAGCTGTTTTTT CASSSGTGYTGELFF
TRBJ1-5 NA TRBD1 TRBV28 TGTGCCAGCAGTTTACTCGGGACAGTTAGCAATCAGCCCCAGCATTTT CASSLLGTVSNQPQHF
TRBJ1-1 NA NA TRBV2 TGTGCCACGTGGCAGGATCTTGAAGCTTTCTTT CATWQDLEAFF
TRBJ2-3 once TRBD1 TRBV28 TGTGCCAGCAGCCGGACAGGGTACACAGATACGCAGTATTTT CASSRTGYTDTQYF
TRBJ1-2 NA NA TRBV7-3 TGTGCCAGCAGCTTATCGGCGGGGGCCTCCTATGGCTACACCTTC CASSLSAGASYGYTF
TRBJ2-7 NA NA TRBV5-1 TGCGCCAGCAGCCCCACTGGGCGGGAAGAGCAGTACTTC CASSPTGREEQYF
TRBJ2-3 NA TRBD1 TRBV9 TGTGCCAGCAGCGTAGCTACAGGGGCGAGTTCAGATACGCAGTATTTT CASSVATGASSDTQYF
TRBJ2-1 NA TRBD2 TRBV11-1 TGTGCCAGCAGCCGTGGGACTAGCGGGAGTCATGAGCAGTTCTTC CASSRGTSGSHEQFF
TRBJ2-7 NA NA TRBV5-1 TGCGCCAGCAGCACCCAACCAGGGGACGAGCAGTACTTC CASSTQPGDEQYF
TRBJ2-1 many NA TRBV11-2 TGTGCCAGCAGCTTAGAACGGTCCGGTGAGCAGTTCTTC CASSLERSGEQFF
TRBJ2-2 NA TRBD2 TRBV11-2 TGTGCCAGCAGCTTAACGCCTAGCGGGGCGAACACCGGGGAGCTGTTTTTT CASSLTPSGANTGELFF
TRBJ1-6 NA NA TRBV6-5 TGTGCCAGCAGTTACTCAGACAGGTGGAATTCACCCCTCCACTTT CASSYSDRWNSPLHF
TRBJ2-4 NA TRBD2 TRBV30 TGTGCCTGGAGCGGACTAGCGGGTGACATTCAGTACTTC CAWSGLAGDIQYF
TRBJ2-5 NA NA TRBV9 TGTGCCAGCAGCGTAGCTAGTGAGACCCAGTACTTC CASSVASETQYF
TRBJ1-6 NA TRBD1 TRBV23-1 TGCGCCAGCAGCGGACAGGTCGCCTATAATTCACCCCTCCACTTT CASSGQVAYNSPLHF
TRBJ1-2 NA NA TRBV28 TGTGCCAGCAGTTGGCAGGCTAACTATGGCTACACCTTC CASSWQANYGYTF
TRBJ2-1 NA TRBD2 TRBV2 TGTGCCAGCAGGCGGACTAGCGTTGAGCAGTTCTTC CASRRTSVEQFF
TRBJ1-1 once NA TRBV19 TGTGCCAGCAGTGTTCAGGGTATGAACACTGAAGCTTTCTTT CASSVQGMNTEAFF
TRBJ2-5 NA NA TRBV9 TGTGCCAGCAGCGTAGGGGCTAGCAGACTCCAAGAGACCCAGTACTTC CASSVGASRLQETQYF
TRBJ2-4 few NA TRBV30 TGTGCCTGGACAGCGTTCCCCAAAAACATTCAGTACTTC CAWTAFPKNIQYF
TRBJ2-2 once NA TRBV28 TGTGCCAGTGTCGAGCGGAACACCGGGGAGCTGTTTTTT CASVERNTGELFF
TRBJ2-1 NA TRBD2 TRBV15 TGTGCCACCAGCAGAGACGGACTAGCGGGAGTAAGTGAGCAGTTCTTC CATSRDGLAGVSEQFF
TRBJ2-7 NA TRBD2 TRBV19 TGTGCCAGTAGTGTGATAAGCGGGAGCCCCCACGAGCAGTACTTC CASSVISGSPHEQYF
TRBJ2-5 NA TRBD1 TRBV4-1 TGCGCCAGCAGCCAAGATGGGACAGGGGGTGAGACCCAGTACTTC CASSQDGTGGETQYF
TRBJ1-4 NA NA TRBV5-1 TGCGCCAGCAGCTTGTCCGGGGATGAAAAACTGTTTTTT CASSLSGDEKLFF
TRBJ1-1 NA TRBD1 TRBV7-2 TGTGCCAGCAGCTTGGACAGGGGGAAAACTGAAGCTTTCTTT CASSLDRGKTEAFF
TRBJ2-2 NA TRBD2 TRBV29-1 TGCAGCGTTCGCACCCGGGAGGCGTCCGGGGAGCTGTTTTTT CSVRTREASGELFF
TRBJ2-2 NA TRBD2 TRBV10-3 TGTGCCATCAGTGAGTCAGCTAGCGGGAGGGGATACGCCACCGGGGAGCTGTTTTTT CAISESASGRGYATGELFF
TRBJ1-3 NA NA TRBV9 TGTGCCAGCAGCGCCCCCGACGACAGGCGCTCTGGAAACACCATATATTTT CASSAPDDRRSGNTIYF
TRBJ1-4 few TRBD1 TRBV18 TGTGCCAGCTCACCAGGGGACAGCCTCGGAAAACTGTTTTTT CASSPGDSLGKLFF
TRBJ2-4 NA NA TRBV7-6 TGTGCCAGCAGCTTAGAATCCCTCGGCGGCATTCAGTACTTC CASSLESLGGIQYF
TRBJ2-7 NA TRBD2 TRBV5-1 TGCGCCAGCAGTTACGGACTAGCGGGAGAACAGTACTTC CASSYGLAGEQYF
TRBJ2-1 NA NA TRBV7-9 TGTGCCAGCATCAACACAGGGTACAATGAGCAGTTCTTC CASINTGYNEQFF
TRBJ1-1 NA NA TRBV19 TGTGCCACCGTAAGCGCGTTGAACACTGAAGCTTTCTTT CATVSALNTEAFF
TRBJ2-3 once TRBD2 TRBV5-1 TGCGCCAGCAGGAGGGGACTAGCGGGAGAAAGTGCAGATACGCAGTATTTT CASRRGLAGESADTQYF
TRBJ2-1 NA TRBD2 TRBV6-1 TGTGCCAGCAGTGGATCTAGCGGGAGTAGTTATGAGCAGTTCTTC CASSGSSGSSYEQFF
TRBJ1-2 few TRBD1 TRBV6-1 TGTGCCAGCAGTGAACAAGGGACAGGCAGGCGCGGCTATGGCTACACCTTC CASSEQGTGRRGYGYTF
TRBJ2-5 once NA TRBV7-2 TGTGCCAGCAGCCCCTCCCCGCTAGACTCCTTTGAGACCCAGTACTTC CASSPSPLDSFETQYF
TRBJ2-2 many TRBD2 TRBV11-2 TGTGCCAGCAGCTCCCCCCGCGACGGAGCGGGGGAAACCGGGGAGCTGTTTTTT CASSSPRDGAGETGELFF
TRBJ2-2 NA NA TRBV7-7 TGTGCTAGCAGCTTAGAACAGGGCAACGGGGAGCTGTTTTTT CASSLEQGNGELFF
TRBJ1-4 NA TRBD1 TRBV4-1 TGCGCCAGCAGCGGGACAGGGGCTAATGAAAAACTGTTTTTT CASSGTGANEKLFF
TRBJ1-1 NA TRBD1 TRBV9 TGTGCCAGCAGCGTAGGAAGGGGGACAGGGGAAGCTTTCTTT CASSVGRGTGEAFF
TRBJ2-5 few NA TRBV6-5 TGTGCCAGCAGTTACGGAGGACAGCAAAAAGAGACCCAGTACTTC CASSYGGQQKETQYF
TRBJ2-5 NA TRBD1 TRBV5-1 TGCGCCAGCAGCTTGCTCCCGACAGGGTCGGAGACCCAGTACTTC CASSLLPTGSETQYF
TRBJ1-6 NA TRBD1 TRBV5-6 TGTGCCAGCAGCCTGCCGACAGGGGACCTTCCCCTCCACTTT CASSLPTGDLPLHF
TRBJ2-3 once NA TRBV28 TGTGCCAGCAGTTTCCGCAGGGGATCCACAGATACGCAGTATTTT CASSFRRGSTDTQYF
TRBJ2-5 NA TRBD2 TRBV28 TGTGCCACCTCGTCTAGCGGGAGGTCAGAGACCCAGTACTTC CATSSSGRSETQYF
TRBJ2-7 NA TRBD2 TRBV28 TGTGCCAGCAGTTCCCTACGGACTAGCGGGACCTACGAGCAGTACTTC CASSSLRTSGTYEQYF
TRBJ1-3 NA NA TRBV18 TGTGCCAGCTCATACACCCGGGGGAGCTCTGGAAACACCATATATTTT CASSYTRGSSGNTIYF